This T cell receptor (beta chain) was found in a study of blood T cell repertoires in COVID-19 (TCRdb year 2020). Regarding the complete study: The collaborator samples originated in the United States, Italy and Spain and spanned the acute and convalescent phases of COVID-19. Samples came from the ongoing ImmuneRACE study (first 160 participants) plus 1,254 subjects from 6 global collaborators. The repertoires were released in a freely available public database intended as a resource for research on the immune response to SARS-CoV-2. Where available, HLA class I and class II types were taken from metadata supplied by the sample provider and were not determined by assay-based typing. The prospective study material was composed of cDNA or gDNA derived from T cells, B-cell-depleted T cells, or PBMCs. Subjects who had been exposed to COVID-19, were actively infected with it, or had recovered from it provided the deeply sampled blood TCRbeta repertoires that made up the dataset. Sample metadata almost always included a de-identified subject ID, COVID-19 status, age in years and sex.

TCRbeta CDR3 regions were amplified from genomic DNA by means of the immunoSEQ Assay, a bias-controlled multiplex PCR. As for the authors' bioinformatics: The number of nucleated cells in each sample was estimated by amplification of reference gene primers within the assay. To quantify the absolute abundance of each unique TCRbeta CDR3 rearrangement, sequence reads were collapsed and filtered. Productive Simpson clonality was computed per sample as the square root of Simpson's diversity index over productive rearrangements. TCRdb retrieved this table from immuneACCESS and kept in-frame rearrangements only. Not all clones are present; in checked studies, unresolved V genes account for under half, and no reason is known for the remainder. V and J calls and clone size are copied from that table; D and trimming were computed from the DNA. Across this sample there are a few hundred thousand clones, with 80% to 90% seen only once. Of the sample, roughly 9.4% falls within the top ten clones.

Of note for this clone: Its antigen target is currently unknown. No much larger clone exists at a distance of one base, and base qualities are not known.

The CDR3 runs 14 residues from the cysteine to the phenylalanine. Of all the DNA, just the CDR3 is kept, 42 bases in frame from base 1. The trim is 3 bases for V and 1 base for J, with a gap of 9 bases between the germline ends. Via the germline V gene (reference sequence), CDR1 is LGHDT and CDR2 YNNKEL. What the work shows at the level of the full study, not this receptor alone: Clinical and demographic metadata were provided uncurated, with the amount varying by source and participant.

Participants in the prospective study were enrolled through a virtual design, were aged about 18 to 100 years, and lived in fewer than 30 United States geographic areas. To assign participants to cohorts, the prospective study relied on clinical history that participants themselves reported in a screening survey and a study questionnaire. Recovered participants in ImmuneRACE Cohort 3 were defined as having two consecutive negative NP/OP PCR tests, clearance from a healthcare professional, or resolution of symptoms. In the prospective study, whole blood, serum and a nasopharyngeal or oropharyngeal swab were collected from each participant by mobile phlebotomists. Prospective study participants could optionally give additional blood draws and questionnaires over a roughly 2-month period. Blood samples from the prospective study were shipped frozen or at room temperature prior to DNA extraction.

This TCR came from a woman aged 45-59 years who had recovered from COVID-19. What was sequenced was PBMCs or T cells enriched from blood (not recorded which). The V gene is TRBV3-1 (or the pseudogene TRBV3-2) and the J gene is TRBJ1-1; no D gene is confidently identified. Here is the DNA: TGTGCCAGCAGCCACCGATCGGGGAACACTGAAGCTTTCTTT. This translates into CASSHRSGNTEAFF.